Shown below are 5 T cell receptor beta chains from a single sample sequenced in a study of T cell repertoires in cytomegalovirus infection. Using its own MiXCR run on the reads, TCRdb lists one record per CDR3 protein. The table lists roughly 920,000 distinct CDR3 sequences, about 33% of them singletons. No antigen has been assigned to these receptors. Sequences were derived from cultured CD8+ T cells from PBMCs, sampled from culture after CMV antigen stimulation. These receptors originate from a human donor in good health (CMV status not recorded). Some clones in this sample may be carry-over from other donors' samples.

The chain links TRBV7-9 to TRBJ2-7; 8 positions agree with TRBD2. This CDR3 spans 14 amino acids. J lost 4 bases, V lost 3 bases, and 5 bases had no gene match. Germline V gene lookup returns CDR1 SEHNR and CDR2 FQNEAQ (reference sequence). The CDR3 protein is CASSFSGLGYEQYF. DNA for the CDR3: TGTGCCAGCAGCTTTTCGGGACTAGGTTACGAGCAGTACTTC.

This clonotype was observed at least ten times. The V gene is TRBV7-6, the J gene TRBJ2-1, with TRBD1 matching over 7 bases. The CDR3 covers 16 residues. The germline CDR1 and CDR2 sequences are SGHVS and FNYEAQ. J lost 6 bases, V lost 4 bases, and 12 bases had no gene match. CDR3 amino acids: CASSSGKGATANEQFF. The CDR3 nucleotides read TGTGCCAGCAGCTCTGGCAAGGGGGCCACTGCCAATGAGCAGTTCTTC.

The chain is built from TRBV7-6 and TRBJ1-1, with 8 bases aligning to TRBD1. CDR1 is SGHVS, CDR2 FNYEAQ, per germline. This CDR3 spans 14 amino acids. Trimming cost V 1 base and J 6 bases; bases outside gene matches: 4. CDR3 nucleotide sequence: TGTGCCAGCAGCTTAGTCAGGGGGCTCGCTGAAGCTTTCTTT. Translated: CASSLVRGLAEAFF.

The CDR3 here is CASSPGRKTSGGRDIQYF. The DNA of the CDR3 is TGCGCCAGCAGTCCAGGAAGGAAGACTAGCGGGGGCCGGGACATTCAGTACTTC. The J gene is TRBJ2-4, the V gene TRBV4-3; 12 positions agree with TRBD2. Germline V gives CDR1 LGHNA, CDR2 YSLEER. The CDR3 totals 18 residues. Trimming at V came to 6 bases and at J to 8 bases, leaving 17 bases not matched to a gene.

This clonotype was picked up many times. The V and J genes are TRBV7-8 and TRBJ2-3, with D possibly matching TRBD1 (6 bases). Germline CDR1 and CDR2: SGHVS and FQNEAQ. The V and J ends lost 5 bases and 0 bases respectively, with 12 bases between them. This CDR3 comprises 15 residues. CDR3 loop: CASSNYRESTDTQYF. The CDR3 DNA follows: TGTGCCAGCAGCAACTACAGGGAGAGCACAGATACGCAGTATTTT.